Listed here are 16 T cell receptor beta chains from one sample, sequenced in a study of T cells in Graves' hyperthyroidism and ophthalmopathy. TCR beta CDR3 sequences were amplified from RNA transcripts. RT-PCR in the first round (using the HTBI primer set) targeted the TCR CDR3. Using its own MiXCR run on the multiplex PCR reads, TCRdb lists one record per CDR3 protein. The sample gives over 450,000 distinct CDR3 sequences, over 15% of which show up once; approximately 18% is in the top ten. Sequencing was done on a sample of blood. Receptors originate from a young woman with Graves' ophthalmopathy.

The V gene is TRBV12-3 or TRBV12-4, the J gene TRBJ2-3; 10 positions match TRBD1. The CDR3 length is 15 residues. Losses at the gene ends were 3 bases for V and 7 bases for J; bases not matched to a gene: 7. CDR3 sequence (DNA): TGTGCCAGCAGTTTGGGGACAGGGGCGGTAAATACGCAGTATTTT. Translating it yields CASSLGTGAVNTQYF.

This clonotype was seen ten or more times. The chain is built from TRBV20-1 and TRBJ2-7, with TRBD2 matching over 12 bases. The CDR3 is 16 amino acids. The germline CDR1 and CDR2 sequences are DFQATT and SNEGSKA (reference sequence). The trim removed 6 bases at V and 4 bases at J, leaving 13 bases unmatched. The CDR3 loop reads CSAHGTSGRELYEQYF. CDR3 DNA sequence: TGCAGTGCGCACGGGACTAGCGGGCGGGAACTATACGAGCAGTACTTC.

This clonotype has a count of ten or more. The V call is TRBV28, the J call TRBJ2-7, with 7 bases fitting TRBD2. CDR1 is MDHEN, CDR2 SYDVKM, per germline. The junction had 11 bases not matched to a gene; V was cut back by 6 bases and J by 6 bases. CDR3 length equals 14 residues. The CDR3 DNA reads as TGTGCCAGCAGCCCCGGGACTACTACTGGCGAGCAGTACTTC. Protein: CASSPGTTTGEQYF.

V and J are TRBV15 and TRBJ2-5; D is possibly TRBD1 or TRBD2 (6 bases each). Trimming removed 5 bases from V and 1 base from J, with 14 bases in between. Germline values: CDR1 LNHNV, CDR2 YYDKDF (reference sequence). The CDR3 sequence is 15 residues long. The CDR3 here is CATSFRGRLQETQYF. The CDR3 DNA reads TGTGCCACCAGCTTTCGGGGGCGCCTCCAAGAGACCCAGTACTTC. The full variable domain, rest sourced from reference TRBV15 and TRBJ2-5, is DAMVIQNPRYQVTQFGKPVTLSCSQTLNHNVMYWYQQKSSQAPKLLFHYYDKDFNNEADTPDNFQSRRPNTSFCFLDIRSPGLGDTAMYLCATSFRGRLQETQYFGPGTRLLVL.

The V and J genes are TRBV5-1 and TRBJ2-1; the match to TRBD1 covers 11 bases. J was trimmed by 7 bases and V by 4 bases; bases with no gene match: 7. This CDR3 contains 15 residues. The germline gives CDR1 SGHRS, CDR2 YFSETQ. The CDR3: CASSPGTGGFNEQFF. The CDR3 DNA reads TGCGCCAGCAGCCCAGGGACAGGGGGTTTTAATGAGCAGTTCTTC.

This clonotype came up many times. V and J are TRBV4-3 and TRBJ2-7; perhaps TRBD2 as D (5 bases). Per the germline V gene, CDR1 is LGHNA and CDR2 is YSLEER. V gave up 0 bases and J gave up 0 bases, with 12 bases separating them. The CDR3 contains 16 residues. The CDR3, as DNA: TGCGCCAGCAGCCAAGACTCTACACTAGACTCCTACGAGCAGTACTTC. Residues: CASSQDSTLDSYEQYF.

As for this clonotype: With a much larger clone just one base away, this may be a read error. This chain uses TRBV9 with TRBJ1-4; D is ambiguous. Germline CDR1 is SGDLS and CDR2 is YYNGEE. The CDR3 has 14 amino acids. The CDR3 nucleotides read TGTGCCAGCAGCGGTGCCGGACCTAATGAAAAACTGATTTTT. Protein: CASSGAGPNEKLIF.

There are many counts of this clonotype. The chain recombines TRBV15 with TRBJ1-5; D is undetermined. Germline CDR1 reads LNHNV; CDR2 reads YYDKDF (reference sequence). The V and J ends lost 3 bases and 0 bases respectively, with 6 bases between them. This CDR3 is 14 amino acids long. CDR3 region: CATSSRYSNQPQHF. The CDR3 region has the DNA TGTGCCACCAGCAGTCGTTATAGCAATCAGCCCCAGCATTTT. The full variable domain, completed using reference TRBV15 and TRBJ1-5, is DAMVIQNPRYQVTQFGKPVTLSCSQTLNHNVMYWYQQKSSQAPKLLFHYYDKDFNNEADTPDNFQSRRPNTSFCFLDIRSPGLGDTAMYLCATSSRYSNQPQHFGDGTRLSIL.

Concerning this clonotype: A much larger clone sits a single nucleotide away, making a read error possible. The rearrangement links TRBV2 to TRBJ2-1; the match to TRBD2 covers 13 bases. J lost 5 bases, V lost 4 bases, and 2 bases had no gene match. CDR3 size: 15 residues. Germline CDR1 SNHLY, CDR2 FYNNEI. CDR3 protein: CASSVGTSGDNEQFF. CDR3 bases: TGTGCCAGCAGTGTCGGGACTAGCGGGGACAATGAGCAGTTCTTC.

A few counts support this clonotype. This chain connects TRBV27 to TRBJ2-7; TRBD2 is a possible D gene (5 bases). V shed 5 bases and J shed 3 bases, with 11 bases lying between them. The CDR3 totals 13 residues. Germline V lookup: CDR1 MNHEY, CDR2 SMNVEV (reference sequence). CDR3 nucleotides: TGTGCCAGCAGTCATAGAGGGAGCTACGAGCAGTACTTC. It specifies CASSHRGSYEQYF.

This clonotype has ten or more counts. J is TRBJ1-1 and V is TRBV5-4, with D unresolved. Germline V gene data show CDR1 as SGHNT and CDR2 as YYREEE (reference sequence). V lost 4 bases and J 0 bases, leaving 10 bases between the germline ends. The CDR3 runs 14 residues. The CDR3 DNA follows: TGTGCCAGCAGCGTGGCCGGGGTGAACACTGAAGCTTTCTTT. Translation: CASSVAGVNTEAFF.

This clonotype was seen a few times. The chain has TRBV6-5 and TRBJ2-5; D remains unclear. V was cut by 2 bases and J by 6 bases, with 4 bases left in between. This CDR3 has 11 amino acids. Germline values: CDR1 MNHEY, CDR2 SVGAGI. The CDR3: CASSYRQTQYF. The CDR3 nucleotides read TGTGCCAGCAGTTACCGACAGACCCAGTACTTC.

This clonotype has a handful of counts. CDR3 region: CAISELWGRNEKLFF. The CDR3 nucleotides are TGTGCCATCAGTGAGTTATGGGGCCGAAATGAAAAACTGTTTTTT. V gene TRBV10-3 combines with J gene TRBJ1-4; D possibly corresponds to TRBD1 (5 bases). CDR3 length equals 15 residues. Germline V gives CDR1 ENHRY, CDR2 SYGVKD. V shed 1 base and J shed 5 bases, with 11 bases lying between them.

This clonotype has a count of ten or more. J is TRBJ1-1 and V is TRBV28; D is possibly TRBD1 (5 bases). This CDR3 comprises 14 residues. The V end lost 3 bases, the J end lost 3 bases, and 11 bases lay between the germline ends. Germline V CDR1 and CDR2: MDHEN, SYDVKM. For the CDR3, the DNA is TGTGCCAGCAGTTTTTTCGGGACCGACACTGAAGCTTTCTTT. It translates to CASSFFGTDTEAFF.

V and J are TRBV20-1 and TRBJ1-6, with D hard to call. The CDR3 is 13 residues long. CDR1 and CDR2 (germline): DFQATT, SNEGSKA (reference sequence). V was clipped by 0 bases and J by 6 bases, with 6 bases between them. The CDR3 region has the DNA TGCAGTGCTAGAGAGTCCGCTAATTCACCCCTCCACTTT. It yields the protein CSARESANSPLHF.

This clonotype occurred many times. The rearrangement uses TRBV11-2 and TRBJ1-2; D is unresolved. Per germline, CDR1 SGHAT and CDR2 FQNNGV. This CDR3 is built from 12 residues. Trimming took off 5 bases at V and 6 bases at J, with 10 bases between the two ends. For the CDR3, the DNA is TGTGCCAGCAGCCCCAGCACGCATGGCTACACCTTC. Translated: CASSPSTHGYTF.